Described below is a single T cell receptor (beta chain) sequence and its context. Per germline, CDR1 SGHRS and CDR2 YFSETQ. This CDR3 has 12 residues. V dropped 8 bases and J dropped 9; count of bases not matched to a gene: 10. This sample stems from a study of blood T cell repertoires in COVID-19. About the research overall: Sites across the United States, Italy and Spain contributed samples from acute and convalescent COVID-19. PBMCs, B-cell-depleted T cells, or T cells provided the cDNA or gDNA that made up the material.

Original handling: Amplification from reference gene primers served as the basis for estimated nucleated cell counts. The data were produced by immunoSEQ multiplex PCR, yet TCRdb's version contains in-frame clones alone and is incomplete. V, J and clone size are taken as reported in that table, and D and trimming were inferred from the DNA itself. The sample carries a few hundred thousand clones, about 90% recorded once. The chain has TRBV5-1 and TRBJ2-7; 8 nucleotides line up with TRBD1. Sequenced sample: peripheral blood. The clonotype was recovered from a man in his late teens or twenties with active or convalescent COVID-19. CDR3: CASNGQGGSQYF. The CDR3 nucleotides read TGCGCCAGTAACGGACAGGGTGGGTCGCAGTACTTC.